Sequencing of this T cell receptor (beta chain) was carried out in a study of blood T cell repertoires in COVID-19. As handled by the study authors: Amplifying reference gene primers gave estimates of nucleated cell counts. Profiled with immunoSEQ multiplex PCR; TCRdb holds only in-frame clones, not every one. That table is the source of V, J and clone size, and D and trimming were worked out from the DNA. The table shows about 480,000 clones, with about 88% occurring only once. This clone has only one observation. Trimming cost V 1 base and J 2 bases, with 12 bases left between them. The CDR3 sequence is 16 residues long. CDR1 SNHLY and CDR2 FYNNEI come from the germline V gene.

The source material was peripheral blood. The clonotype originates from a man younger than 35 with COVID-19, enrolled during active disease. The V and J genes are TRBV2 and TRBJ2-4; TRBD2 might be the D (6 bases). The CDR3: CASSEEGRGSKNIQYF. The CDR3 nucleotides read TGTGCCAGCAGTGAAGAGGGCCGGGGGTCCAAAAACATTCAGTACTTC.